Detailed here is one TCR beta chain. This record belongs to a study of OX40 agonist ivuxolimab in advanced cancers. Using immunoSEQ multiplex PCR, the repertoire was profiled, and TCRdb retains in-frame clones only, with some absent. Among approximately 90,000 clones listed, around 82% were seen once. The germline CDR1 and CDR2 sequences are MNHEY and SMNVEV (reference sequence). The CDR3 is made up of 17 amino acids. The V segment lost 2 bases and the J segment 3 bases; nucleotides outside the gene matches: 9. The chain carries TRBV27 and TRBJ2-1; 8 nucleotides match TRBD2. The sequence was collected from an adult with an advanced solid tumor such as melanoma, head and neck, liver or kidney cancer. The sample in question was CD4+ or CD8+ T cells sorted from blood, obtained in a trial of the OX40 agonist ivuxolimab. In DNA, the CDR3 is TGTGCCAGCAGTTTAGGGAGGGAGCGGGAGCTCTACAATGAGCAGTTCTTC. Protein sequence: CASSLGRERELYNEQFF.